This T cell receptor beta chain was documented in a study of T cell changes during pregnancy in multiple sclerosis. Clones were sequenced by immunoSEQ multiplex PCR, and TCRdb holds only the in-frame ones, with some missing. Of 30,000 to 45,000 clones in the sample, about 91% were seen once. Germline V gives CDR1 MNHEY, CDR2 SMNVEV (reference sequence). CDR3 length: 15 amino acids. Trimming removed 3 bases from V and 0 bases from J, with 12 bases in between. The chain couples TRBV27 to TRBJ2-7; D perhaps matches TRBD1 (5 bases). The sequence was collected from a female donor with multiple sclerosis, enrolled in a pregnancy study. The specimen was CD8+ T cells from peripheral blood mononuclear cells, collected after pregnancy. CDR3 amino acids: CASSFAPDNSYEQYF. The CDR3 DNA follows: TGTGCCAGCAGTTTCGCTCCGGACAACTCCTACGAGCAGTACTTC.